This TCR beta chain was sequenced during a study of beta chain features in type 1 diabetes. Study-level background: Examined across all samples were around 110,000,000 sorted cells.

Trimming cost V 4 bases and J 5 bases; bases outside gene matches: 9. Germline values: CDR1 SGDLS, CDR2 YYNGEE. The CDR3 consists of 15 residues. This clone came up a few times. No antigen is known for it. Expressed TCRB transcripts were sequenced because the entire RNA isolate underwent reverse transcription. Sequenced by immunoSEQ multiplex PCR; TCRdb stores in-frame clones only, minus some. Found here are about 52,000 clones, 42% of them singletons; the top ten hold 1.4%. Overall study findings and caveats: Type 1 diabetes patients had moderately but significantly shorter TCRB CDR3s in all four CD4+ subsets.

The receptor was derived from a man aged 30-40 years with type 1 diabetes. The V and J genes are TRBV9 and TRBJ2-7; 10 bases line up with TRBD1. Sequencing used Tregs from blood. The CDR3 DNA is TGTGCCAGCAGCTTAGGACGACAGGGGGCCCACGAGCAGTACTTC. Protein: CASSLGRQGAHEQYF. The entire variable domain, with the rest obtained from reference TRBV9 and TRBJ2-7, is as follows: DSGVTQTPKHLITATGQRVTLRCSPRSGDLSVYWYQQSLDQGLQFLIQYYNGEERAKGNILERFSAQQFPDLHSELNLSSLELGDSALYFCASSLGRQGAHEQYFGPGTRLTVT.